The clone carrying this TCR beta chain was observed a few times. J was trimmed by 2 bases and V by 4 bases; bases with no gene match: 9. CDR1 and CDR2 (germline): MNHNS, SASEGT. The CDR3 consists of 16 residues. How the authors handled the data: Estimation of nucleated cell counts relied on the amplification of reference gene primers. Profiled with immunoSEQ multiplex PCR; TCRdb holds only in-frame clones, not every one. That table supplies the V and J calls and clone size; D and trimming were determined from the DNA. Of roughly 260,000 clones detected, 80% to 90% appear once; the ten largest clones hold over 2%. This record belongs to a study of blood T cell repertoires in COVID-19. In the study overall: Researchers got acute and convalescent COVID-19 samples from the United States, Italy and Spain. Nucleic acid was either cDNA or gDNA, and it came from T cells, B-cell-depleted T cells, or PBMCs.

The specimen sequenced was peripheral blood. The source is a woman in her forties or fifties with acute or convalescent COVID-19. The V call is TRBV6-1, the J call TRBJ2-5; TRBD2 matches at 8 bases. The CDR3 coding sequence is TGTGCCAGCAGTGTGCGGCTAGCGGGCGCACAAGAGACCCAGTACTTC. Translated, it gives CASSVRLAGAQETQYF.